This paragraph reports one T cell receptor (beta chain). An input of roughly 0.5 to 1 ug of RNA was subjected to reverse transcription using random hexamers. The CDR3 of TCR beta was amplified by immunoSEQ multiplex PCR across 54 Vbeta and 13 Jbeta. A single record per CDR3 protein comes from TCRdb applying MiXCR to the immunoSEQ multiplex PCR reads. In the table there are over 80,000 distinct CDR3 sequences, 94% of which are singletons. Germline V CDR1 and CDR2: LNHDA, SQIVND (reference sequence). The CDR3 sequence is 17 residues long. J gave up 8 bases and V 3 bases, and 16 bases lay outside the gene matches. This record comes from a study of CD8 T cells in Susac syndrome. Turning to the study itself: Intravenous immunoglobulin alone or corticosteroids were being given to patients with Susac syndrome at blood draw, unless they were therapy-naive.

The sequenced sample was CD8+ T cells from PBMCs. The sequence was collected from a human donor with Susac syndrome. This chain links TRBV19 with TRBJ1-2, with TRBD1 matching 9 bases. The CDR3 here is CASSMSRDRDSSGGYTF. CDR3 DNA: TGTGCCAGTAGTATGTCCCGGGACAGGGATTCATCGGGAGGCTACACCTTC.